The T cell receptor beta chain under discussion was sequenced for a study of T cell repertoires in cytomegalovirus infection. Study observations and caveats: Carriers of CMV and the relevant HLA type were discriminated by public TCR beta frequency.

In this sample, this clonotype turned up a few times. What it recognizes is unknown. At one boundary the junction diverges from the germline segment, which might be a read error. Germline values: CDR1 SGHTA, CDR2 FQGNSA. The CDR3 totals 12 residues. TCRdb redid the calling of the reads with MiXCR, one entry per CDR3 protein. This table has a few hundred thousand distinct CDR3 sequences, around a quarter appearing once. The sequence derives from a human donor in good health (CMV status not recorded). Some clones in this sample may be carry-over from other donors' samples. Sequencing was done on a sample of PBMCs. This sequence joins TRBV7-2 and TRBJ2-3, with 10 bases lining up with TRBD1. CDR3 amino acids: CAISGGGTGDVF. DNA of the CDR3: TGTGCCATCAGCGGGGGTGGGACAGGGGACGTTTTT.